These 18 T cell receptor beta chains came from one sample sequenced in a study of Ad26.COV2.S vaccination and SARS-CoV-2 variants. Data came from immunoSEQ multiplex PCR; TCRdb stores just in-frame clones and leaves some out. This table has roughly 400,000 clones, about 92% appearing once. Regarding treatment: some 19 received Ad26.COV2.S at low or high dose, single or two shots; a few received placebo; per-sample allocation not given. Sampling was performed 63 days after the first vaccine or placebo injection. Specimen: peripheral blood, collected in a trial of Ad26.COV2.S vaccine versus placebo. The receptors stem from a person between 18 and 65 years old who received the Ad26.COV2.S COVID-19 vaccine or a placebo.

CDR3 region: CASSLTGTGVHGYTF. In DNA form, the CDR3 reads TGTGCCAGCAGCCTGACCGGGACAGGGGTTCATGGCTACACCTTC. The gene calls are TRBV3-1 (or the pseudogene TRBV3-2) and TRBJ1-2; 10 bases align to TRBD1. The CDR3 is made up of 15 amino acids. With V trimmed by 4 bases and J by 6 bases, 8 bases remained unmatched. The V gene's germline CDR1 is LGHDT and CDR2 YNNKEL (reference sequence).

The CDR3 here is CASSRGAGLVLTDTQYF. CDR3 bases: TGTGCCAGCAGCCGAGGCGCGGGACTAGTTCTCACAGATACGCAGTATTTT. The chain joins TRBV11-2 to TRBJ2-3, with 8 positions matching TRBD2. There are 17 residues in the CDR3. V trimming: 5 bases; J trimming: 2 bases; junction bases outside the gene matches: 12. Germline V gene lookup returns CDR1 SGHAT and CDR2 FQNNGV.

The J gene is TRBJ1-1, the V gene TRBV7-9; possible D gene TRBD1, 5 bases. The germline gives CDR1 SEHNR, CDR2 FQNEAQ (reference sequence). This CDR3 spans 14 amino acids. V lost 3 bases to trimming and J lost 8 bases, with 16 bases between them. CDR3 nucleotides: TGTGCCAGCAGCTTGTGGGGGATAACGGAAGAAGCTTTCTTT. Residues: CASSLWGITEEAFF. The full variable domain, in which reference TRBV7-9 and TRBJ1-1 provide the parts outside the CDR3, is DTGVSQNPRHKITKRGQNVTFRCDPISEHNRLYWYRQTLGQGPEFLTYFQNEAQLEKSRLLSDRFSAERPKGSFSTLEIQRTEQGDSAMYLCASSLWGITEEAFFGQGTRLTVV.

The chain is built from TRBV30 and TRBJ1-1, with D hard to call. CDR3 length equals 12 residues. Trimming removed 3 bases at V and 11 bases at J, with 16 bases between. CDR1 is GTSNPN and CDR2 is SVGIG in the germline V gene (reference sequence). The CDR3 reads CAWREGPAGAFF. CDR3 sequence (DNA): TGTGCCTGGAGGGAAGGACCCGCGGGGGCTTTCTTT.

This chain uses TRBV10-1 with TRBJ2-7; the D gene could be TRBD1 or TRBD2 (5 bases each). This CDR3 comprises 14 residues. From germline, CDR1 is WNHNN and CDR2 SYGVQD (reference sequence). V lost 5 bases to trimming and J lost 0 bases, with 11 bases between them. The CDR3 DNA is TGCGCCAGCAGTTCCGGGACCGACTCCTACGAGCAGTACTTC. Translating gives CASSSGTDSYEQYF.

The chain joins TRBV2 to TRBJ2-6, with D uncertain. The CDR3 consists of 15 residues. Trimming took 0 bases from V and 4 from J, leaving 7 bases between them. CDR1 is SNHLY and CDR2 is FYNNEI in the germline V gene. The CDR3, as DNA: TGTGCCAGCAGTGAAGCGGCTTGGGGGGCCAACGTCCTGACTTTC. Its translation: CASSEAAWGANVLTF.

V usage is TRBV18 and J usage is TRBJ2-2; unclear D gene. With 2 bases removed from V and 2 bases from J, the gap between germline ends came to 12 bases. Looked up from germline, CDR1 is KGHSH and CDR2 is LQKENI. This CDR3 has 16 amino acids. Written as DNA, the CDR3 is TGTGCCAGCTCACCATTCGGTTCCGGAAACACCGGGGAGCTGTTTTTT. Amino acid sequence: CASSPFGSGNTGELFF.

The chain joins TRBV2 to TRBJ1-2; D is unclear. With 6 bases removed from V and 8 bases from J, the gap between germline ends came to 13 bases. Germline CDR1 and CDR2: SNHLY and FYNNEI. This CDR3 has 12 residues. The CDR3 coding sequence is TGTGCCAGCAGAGGGTACAGACGCGGCTACACCTTC. Protein product: CASRGYRRGYTF.

The chain links TRBV4-3 to TRBJ2-2; D is unresolved. Per the germline V gene, CDR1 is LGHNA and CDR2 is YSLEER. This CDR3 spans 14 amino acids. Trimming took 1 base from V and 5 from J, leaving 8 bases between them. The CDR3 is CASSQGTATGELFF. For the CDR3, the DNA is TGCGCCAGCAGCCAAGGGACGGCTACCGGGGAGCTGTTTTTT.

This clone was seen just once. Distinct nucleotide sequences in the sample also encode this CDR3. The J gene is TRBJ2-5, the V gene TRBV7-9; no definite D call. V dropped 5 bases and J dropped 4 bases, with 5 bases sitting between them. Per germline, CDR1 SEHNR and CDR2 FQNEAQ (reference sequence). The CDR3 runs to 11 residues. The CDR3 sequence is CASSPLETQYF. CDR3 DNA: TGTGCCAGCAGCCCCTTAGAGACCCAGTACTTC.

This rearrangement joins TRBV28 to TRBJ1-1; D may be TRBD1 (6 bases). This CDR3 contains 15 residues. V gave up 4 bases and J gave up 4 bases, with 16 bases separating them. Germline V lookup: CDR1 MDHEN, CDR2 SYDVKM. CDR3 amino acids: CASSSRTAKGTEAFF. The CDR3 DNA reads TGTGCCAGCAGTTCCCGGACAGCGAAGGGCACTGAAGCTTTCTTT.

This chain links TRBV5-1 with TRBJ2-2; the D is unclear. The CDR3 loop spans 13 amino acids. The germline CDR1 and CDR2 sequences are SGHRS and YFSETQ. The V end was cut by 4 bases, the J end by 3 bases, with 7 bases between. DNA for the CDR3: TGCGCCAGCAGCGGGGTTGACACCGGGGAGCTGTTTTTT. Translation: CASSGVDTGELFF. Using reference TRBV5-1 and TRBJ2-2 for the parts outside the CDR3, the full variable domain is KAGVTQTPRYLIKTRGQQVTLSCSPISGHRSVSWYQQTPGQGLQFLFEYFSETQRNKGNFPGRFSGRQFSNSRSEMNVSTLELGDSALYLCASSGVDTGELFFGEGSRLTVL.

The rearrangement links TRBV7-9 to TRBJ1-1; D ambiguous. The CDR3 is 14 amino acids. Trimming cost V 5 bases and J 6 bases, with 16 bases left between them. The germline gives CDR1 SEHNR, CDR2 FQNEAQ (reference sequence). Here the CDR3 reads CASSPPSPNSEAFF. CDR3 nucleotide sequence: TGTGCCAGCAGCCCCCCCTCACCTAACTCTGAAGCTTTCTTT.

The chain recombines TRBV6-5 with TRBJ1-1; no clear D. Germline CDR1 reads MNHEY; CDR2 reads SVGAGI. V dropped 2 bases and J dropped 1 base, with 8 bases sitting between them. This CDR3 region has 14 residues. The CDR3 coding sequence is TGTGCCAGCAGTTACCTGGCAGCGAACACTGAAGCTTTCTTT. It translates to CASSYLAANTEAFF.

The chain carries TRBV5-3 and TRBJ2-3, with D perhaps TRBD2 (6 bases). TRBV5-3 falls under the ORF class, with uncertain function. V was clipped by 2 bases and J by 3 bases, with 19 bases between them. The CDR3 spans 17 residues. CDR3 in amino acids: CARSFTTSSDGTDTQYF. The CDR3 nucleotides read TGTGCCAGAAGCTTTACCACTTCTAGCGACGGGACAGATACGCAGTATTTT.

This clone was seen only once. This chain uses TRBV6-5 with TRBJ2-7; 8 positions match TRBD2. Germline values: CDR1 MNHEY, CDR2 SVGAGI. The CDR3 is made up of 14 amino acids. Trimming cost V 8 bases and J 2 bases; bases outside gene matches: 8. The CDR3 here is CASGERGNTYEQYF. The CDR3 DNA follows: TGTGCCAGCGGGGAGCGGGGGAATACCTACGAGCAGTACTTC.

The gene calls are TRBV6-5 and TRBJ1-4; D not resolved. V was pared by 6 bases and J by 7 bases, with 9 bases between. Per germline, CDR1 MNHEY and CDR2 SVGAGI. The CDR3 spans 12 residues. The CDR3 sequence: CASRPTFEKLFF. DNA of the CDR3: TGTGCCAGCAGGCCGACATTTGAAAAACTGTTTTTT.

The V call is TRBV4-3, the J call TRBJ1-2; D is undetermined. The V and J ends lost 1 base and 7 bases respectively, with 13 bases between them. From germline, CDR1 is LGHNA and CDR2 YSLEER. The CDR3 loop spans 14 amino acids. Written as DNA, the CDR3 is TGCGCCAGCAGCCAAGCCCACCCCGGCGGTGGCTACACCTTC. Translating it yields CASSQAHPGGGYTF.